These T cell receptor beta chains were read from a single sample in a study of blood T cell repertoires in COVID-19. Profiled with immunoSEQ multiplex PCR; TCRdb holds only in-frame clones, not every one. Of 130,000 or so clones detected, approximately 71% appear once; the ten largest clones hold under 2.5%. The specimen was peripheral blood. The receptors were gathered from an older woman with acute or convalescent COVID-19. Both conserved end residues are part of each CDR3. Fields, in order: D gene, clone size, J gene, V gene, CDR3 DNA, CDR3 protein. D genes are given only for firm matches. Expanded clones get a size class; other rows say once, few or many, or leave the size out.

>TRBD2|few|TRBJ2-1|TRBV9
TGTGCCAGCAGCGTAGGCAGCGGGGGGGCCAGTGAGCAGTTCTTC
CASSVGSGGASEQFF
>TRBD1|few|TRBJ1-6|TRBV10-3
TGTGCCATCAGTCCCCGGGACAGAGATAATTCACCCCTCCACTTT
CAISPRDRDNSPLHF
>TRBD2|.|TRBJ2-7|TRBV28
TGTGCCAGCAGTTTAATCGCTAGCGGGGGACTCCTCGAGCAGTACTTC
CASSLIASGGLLEQYF
>TRBD2|.|TRBJ2-1|TRBV3-1/TRBV3-2
TGTGCCAGCAGCCACCCTAGCGGGGGGGCCGGGGATGAGCAGTTCTTC
CASSHPSGGAGDEQFF
>.|.|TRBJ2-1|TRBV11-2
TGTGCCAGCAGCCCCCAACAGGGGGGGGAGCAGTTCTTC
CASSPQQGGEQFF
>.|few|TRBJ2-3|TRBV5-5
TGTGCCAGCAGCCCCGACCCCTTACTGGGAGTATATACGCAGTATTTT
CASSPDPLLGVYTQYF
>.|.|TRBJ1-2|TRBV7-3
TGTGCCAGCAGCTTAAGTCCGGGGGAGGCCTATGGCTACACCTTC
CASSLSPGEAYGYTF
>.|.|TRBJ2-7|TRBV12-5
TGTGCTAGTGGTTTGCCTTCGCCTTTACGGGAGCAGTACTTC
CASGLPSPLREQYF
>TRBD2|.|TRBJ2-1|TRBV2
TGTGCCAGCAGTGAGACTAGCGGGGGTCGTTCCTACAATGAGCAGTTCTTC
CASSETSGGRSYNEQFF
>TRBD1|.|TRBJ2-3|TRBV5-6
TGTGCCAGCAGCTCGGGACAGGGGGCAGATACGCAGTATTTT
CASSSGQGADTQYF